A single sample is the source of the 21 T cell receptor beta chains below, sequenced in a study of blood T cell repertoires in COVID-19. The method was immunoSEQ multiplex PCR; TCRdb's version includes in-frame clones alone and lacks a portion of them. The table shows a few hundred thousand clones, with 70% to 90% occurring only once. Specimen: peripheral blood. The receptor source for this set is a young woman who had recovered from COVID-19.

The rearrangement uses TRBV6-2 or TRBV6-3 and TRBJ2-7; D uncertain. V lost 3 bases, J lost 0 bases, and 9 bases lay in between. The CDR3 length is 14 residues. Germline V lookup: CDR1 MNHEY, CDR2 SVGEGT. The CDR3 protein is CASSYPETSYEQYF. For the CDR3, the DNA is TGTGCCAGCAGTTATCCGGAGACCTCCTACGAGCAGTACTTC.

CDR3 sequence reads: CATARDRVNEQFF. The CDR3 DNA sequence: TGTGCCACCGCCCGGGACAGGGTCAATGAGCAGTTCTTC. The chain has TRBV19 and TRBJ2-1, with TRBD1 matching over 9 bases. The CDR3 is 13 residues long. V lost 10 bases to trimming and J lost 6 bases; unmatched junction nucleotides: 7. CDR1 and CDR2 (germline): LNHDA, SQIVND (reference sequence).

The chain employs TRBV11-2 and TRBJ1-1, with TRBD1 identical over 7 bases. CDR1 is SGHAT and CDR2 is FQNNGV in the germline V gene. The CDR3 is 13 amino acids. Trimming removed 4 bases from V and 5 bases from J; junction bases left unmatched: 4. The CDR3 reads CASSSHRGTEAFF. CDR3 coding DNA: TGTGCCAGCAGCTCACACAGGGGAACTGAAGCTTTCTTT.

The chain combines TRBV5-1 with TRBJ1-6; tentatively, D is TRBD1 (6 bases). CDR1 and CDR2 (germline): SGHRS, YFSETQ. V shed 3 bases and J shed 2 bases, with 15 bases lying between them. There are 17 residues in the CDR3. In DNA form, the CDR3 reads TGCGCCAGCAGCTCAGGGGCAGGCTTTACCTATAATTCACCCCTCCACTTT. It specifies CASSSGAGFTYNSPLHF.

The count of this clone is one. The V and J genes are TRBV14 and TRBJ2-5; TRBD1 agrees at 11 bases. The J segment lost 5 bases and the V segment lost 8 bases, leaving 13 bases of the junction unmatched. The CDR3 has 16 residues. In germline, CDR1 is SGHDN, CDR2 FVKESK. CDR3 amino acids: CASAQTGTGGAETQYF. The CDR3 nucleotides read TGTGCCAGCGCTCAAACCGGGACAGGGGGAGCGGAGACCCAGTACTTC.

This chain uses TRBV30 with TRBJ1-2; no clear D gene. CDR1 and CDR2 (germline): GTSNPN, SVGIG (reference sequence). The germline V and J ends were trimmed by 5 bases and 7 bases, with 14 bases remaining between them. The CDR3 totals 12 residues. The CDR3 nucleotides are TGTGCCTGGCGAAGATCGGCTAGTGGCTACACCTTC. Its protein product is CAWRRSASGYTF.

The rearrangement uses TRBV6-2 or TRBV6-3 and TRBJ2-1, with D possibly being TRBD2 (5 bases). The germline CDR1 and CDR2 sequences are MNHEY and SVGEGT. V gave up 2 bases and J gave up 5 bases, with 13 bases separating them. The length of the CDR3 is 15 residues. The chain's CDR3 is CASSYGLARHNEQFF. The CDR3 nucleotides read TGTGCCAGCAGTTACGGGCTAGCTCGGCACAATGAGCAGTTCTTC.

V gene TRBV4-3 combines with J gene TRBJ2-1, with TRBD2 as a possible D gene (5 bases). The CDR3 runs to 16 residues. Trimming left V 0 bases short and J 8 bases short, with 17 bases between. Germline V gives CDR1 LGHNA, CDR2 YSLEER. The CDR3 here is CASSQDRGVLDYEQFF. The CDR3 DNA sequence: TGCGCCAGCAGCCAAGATCGCGGCGTACTAGACTATGAGCAGTTCTTC.

V gene TRBV13 combines with J gene TRBJ2-1, with 11 bases matching TRBD2. This CDR3 has 14 residues. Germline lookup yields CDR1 PRHDT and CDR2 FYEKMQ (reference sequence). V was clipped by 3 bases and J by 9 bases; unmatched bases: 4. For the CDR3, the DNA is TGTGCCAGCAGCTTTAGCGGGAGGGCCCTTGAGCAGTTCTTC. This sequence encodes CASSFSGRALEQFF.

The chain carries TRBV18 and TRBJ2-5, with D unresolved. CDR1 is KGHSH, CDR2 LQKENI, per germline. CDR3 length equals 12 residues. With 8 bases removed from V and 5 bases from J, the gap between germline ends came to 12 bases. As DNA, the CDR3 is TGTGCCAGCGCAGAGGCCGGGGAGACCCAGTACTTC. Amino acid sequence: CASAEAGETQYF.

This clone has just one count. The chain joins TRBV2 to TRBJ2-3; TRBD2 matches 8 bases. J was trimmed by 6 bases and V by 0 bases; bases with no gene match: 11. The CDR3 spans 17 residues. Germline V CDR1 and CDR2: SNHLY, FYNNEI. CDR3: CASSEAAGGLGVDTQYF. The CDR3 DNA follows: TGTGCCAGCAGTGAAGCTGCGGGGGGCTTAGGTGTGGATACGCAGTATTTT.

The chain carries TRBV6-2 or TRBV6-3 and TRBJ2-7, with 10 bases fitting TRBD1. Germline V gene data show CDR1 as MNHEY and CDR2 as SVGEGT. With 0 bases clipped from V and 6 bases from J, the junction kept 8 bases outside the gene matches. This CDR3 is built from 16 residues. CDR3 protein: CASSYSRDRGSREQYF. The CDR3, as DNA: TGTGCCAGCAGTTACTCCCGGGACAGGGGATCGCGCGAGCAGTACTTC.

CDR3 bases: TGTGCCAGCAGCTTAGGTCAGAACACTGAAGCTTTCTTT. Its protein product is CASSLGQNTEAFF. The chain is built from TRBV7-9 and TRBJ1-1; D uncertain. This CDR3 is 13 amino acids long. V was cut by 1 base and J by 1 base, with 4 bases left in between. The germline V gene encodes CDR1 SEHNR and CDR2 FQNEAQ (reference sequence). The whole variable domain, remainder taken from reference TRBV7-9 and TRBJ1-1, is DTGVSQNPRHKITKRGQNVTFRCDPISEHNRLYWYRQTLGQGPEFLTYFQNEAQLEKSRLLSDRFSAERPKGSFSTLEIQRTEQGDSAMYLCASSLGQNTEAFFGQGTRLTVV.

The V and J genes are TRBV4-1 and TRBJ2-6; 7 bases agree with TRBD1. The ends lost 3 bases at V and 2 bases at J; junction bases unmatched: 4. The CDR3 length is 16 residues. The germline V gene encodes CDR1 MGHRA and CDR2 YSYEKL. CDR3 in DNA: TGCGCCAGCAGCCACCCGACAGGGACTGGGGCCAACGTCCTGACTTTC. Amino acids: CASSHPTGTGANVLTF.

This sequence joins TRBV15 and TRBJ2-3; 10 bases are a match to TRBD1. CDR1 and CDR2 (germline): LNHNV, YYDKDF (reference sequence). With V trimmed by 4 bases and J by 2 bases, 12 bases remained unmatched. This CDR3 comprises 18 residues. This CDR3 is CATSKPKSGTGDTDTQYF. In DNA, the CDR3 is TGTGCCACCAGCAAACCAAAATCCGGGACAGGGGACACAGATACGCAGTATTTT.

CDR3 DNA sequence: TGTGCCAGCAGTTTAAAGGGGGCGCCCACGAAGCAGTACTTC. This sequence encodes CASSLKGAPTKQYF. J is TRBJ2-7 and V is TRBV27; 7 nucleotides align to TRBD1. V shed 2 bases and J 8 bases; nucleotides not matched to a gene: 9. CDR1 and CDR2 (germline): MNHEY, SMNVEV (reference sequence). The CDR3 consists of 14 residues.

The chain recombines TRBV27 with TRBJ1-6, with D maybe TRBD1 (5 bases). CDR1 is MNHEY and CDR2 is SMNVEV in the germline V gene (reference sequence). Between the trimmed V and J ends, which lost 3 bases and 10 bases, there was a span of 13 bases. CDR3 size: 14 residues. CDR3 protein: CASSLGGSGSPLHF. The CDR3 nucleotides read TGTGCCAGCAGTTTGGGGGGGTCTGGCTCACCCCTCCACTTT.

The chain carries TRBV6-6 and TRBJ2-3; weak D call: TRBD1 (5 bases). V gave up 6 bases and J gave up 2 bases, with 12 bases separating them. This CDR3 contains 14 residues. The germline V gene encodes CDR1 MNHNY and CDR2 SVGAGI (reference sequence). This CDR3 is CASSRGHPTDTQYF. Here the CDR3 DNA reads TGTGCCAGCAGCCGAGGACACCCCACAGATACGCAGTATTTT.

J is TRBJ1-2 and V is TRBV3-1 (or the pseudogene TRBV3-2); D is unresolved. Germline V lookup: CDR1 LGHDT, CDR2 YNNKEL (reference sequence). Deletions cut 1 base from V and 2 bases from J, with 11 bases between. CDR3 length: 15 amino acids. This CDR3 is CASSQVRGSNYGYTF. CDR3 nucleotides: TGTGCCAGCAGCCAAGTCCGGGGTTCAAACTATGGCTACACCTTC.

V is TRBV20-1 and J is TRBJ2-3; the D is unclear. Per the germline V gene, CDR1 is DFQATT and CDR2 is SNEGSKA (reference sequence). The CDR3 sequence is 11 residues long. V was pared by 6 bases and J by 6 bases, with 10 bases between. DNA for the CDR3: TGCAGTGCGCCGCTATGGGATACGCAGTATTTT. It yields the protein CSAPLWDTQYF.

The chain couples TRBV29-1 to TRBJ2-2, with 10 positions matching TRBD2. The CDR3 contains 16 residues. With 4 bases clipped from V and 5 bases from J, the junction kept 10 bases outside the gene matches. In germline, CDR1 is SQVTM, CDR2 ANQGSEA. The CDR3 coding sequence is TGCAGCGTTGCCGTCCTAGCGGGAGTAGGAACCGGGGAGCTGTTTTTT. Protein product: CSVAVLAGVGTGELFF.